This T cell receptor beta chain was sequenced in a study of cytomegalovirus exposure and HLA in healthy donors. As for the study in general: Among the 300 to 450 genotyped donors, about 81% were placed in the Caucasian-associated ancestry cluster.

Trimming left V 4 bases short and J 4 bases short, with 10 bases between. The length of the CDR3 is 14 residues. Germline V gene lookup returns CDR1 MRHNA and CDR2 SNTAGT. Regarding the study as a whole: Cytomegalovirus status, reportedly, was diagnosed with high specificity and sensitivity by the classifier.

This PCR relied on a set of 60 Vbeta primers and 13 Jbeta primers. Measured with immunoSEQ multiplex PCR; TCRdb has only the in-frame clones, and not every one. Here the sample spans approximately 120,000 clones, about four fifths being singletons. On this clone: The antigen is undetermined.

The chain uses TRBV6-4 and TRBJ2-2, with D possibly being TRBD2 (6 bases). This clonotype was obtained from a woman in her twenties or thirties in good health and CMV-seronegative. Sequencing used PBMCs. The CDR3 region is CASSAGVGTGELFF. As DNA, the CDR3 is TGTGCCAGCAGTGCGGGAGTCGGCACCGGGGAGCTGTTTTTT.